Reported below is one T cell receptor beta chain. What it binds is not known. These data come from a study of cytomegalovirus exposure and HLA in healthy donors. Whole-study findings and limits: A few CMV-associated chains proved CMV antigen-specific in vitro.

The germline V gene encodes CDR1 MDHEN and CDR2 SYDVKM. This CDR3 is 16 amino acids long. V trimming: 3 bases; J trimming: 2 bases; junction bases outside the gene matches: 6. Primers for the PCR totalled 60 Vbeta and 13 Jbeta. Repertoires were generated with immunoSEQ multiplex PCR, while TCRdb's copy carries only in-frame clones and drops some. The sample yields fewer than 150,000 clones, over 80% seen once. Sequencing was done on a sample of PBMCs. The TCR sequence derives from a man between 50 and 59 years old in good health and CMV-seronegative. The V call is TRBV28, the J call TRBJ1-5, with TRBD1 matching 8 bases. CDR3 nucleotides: TGTGCCAGCAGTTTGGCAGGGGGCGATGGCAATCAGCCCCAGCATTTT. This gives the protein CASSLAGGDGNQPQHF.